The source of this T cell receptor beta chain is a study of blood T cell repertoires in COVID-19. Recruited during active infection, patients (from Seattle) were subsequently followed longitudinally. This CDR3 comprises 12 residues. The ends were cut back, 3 bases at V and 5 bases at J, with 7 bases in the middle. Germline CDR1 is SNHLY and CDR2 is FYNNEI. In the original workflow: From reference gene primer amplification, estimates of nucleated cell counts were derived. The method was immunoSEQ multiplex PCR; TCRdb's version includes in-frame clones alone and lacks a portion of them. That table furnishes V, J and clone size, whereas the DNA furnished D and trimming. The data contain 100,000 to 150,000 clones, roughly 90% of them singletons.

The source material was peripheral blood. This chain connects TRBV2 to TRBJ2-5; TRBD1 is a possible D gene (6 bases). The sequence was collected from a man aged 60 to 75 with COVID-19, enrolled during active disease. This chain's CDR3 is CASSDQGETQYF. The DNA of the CDR3 is TGTGCCAGCAGTGATCAGGGGGAGACCCAGTACTTC.